The 26 T cell receptor beta chains given below trace back to one sample, sequenced in a study of blood T cells in healthy people across ages. For the second PCR, which ran for about 7 to 11 cycles, a sample-barcoded 5' primer and a J-beta primer mix were used. TCRdb fed the 5' RACE reads into MiXCR, producing one record per CDR3 protein. Among almost 550,000 distinct CDR3 sequences listed, less than 25% were seen once. These same data were also listed under a study on T cells of mothers and their children.

Material: blood. Every receptor here comes from a boy aged 10-17 years in good health.

This rearrangement joins TRBV20-1 to TRBJ2-1; no clear D. The better agreement between TRBJ2-7 and the DNA end casts doubt on the J call. Germline V CDR1 and CDR2: DFQATT, SNEGSKA (reference sequence). CDR3 size: 12 residues. CDR3 sequence reads: CSVNGQRYEQYF. Here the CDR3 DNA reads TGCAGTGTCAACGGCCAGCGCTACGAGCAGTACTTC.

V and J are TRBV28 and TRBJ2-3, with D possibly matching TRBD2 (5 bases). Germline V CDR1 and CDR2: MDHEN, SYDVKM. This CDR3 region has 14 residues. The ends were cut back, 5 bases at V and 0 bases at J, with 9 bases in the middle. CDR3 DNA: TGTGCCAGCAGTCCCAGGACTAGCACAGATACGCAGTATTTT. Its protein product is CASSPRTSTDTQYF.

The chain uses TRBV7-6 and TRBJ2-5; 10 bases map to TRBD2. Germline CDR1 reads SGHVS; CDR2 reads FNYEAQ. Unmatched junction bases numbered 4, after V lost 2 bases and J lost 4 bases. CDR3 length: 15 residues. In DNA form, the CDR3 reads TGTGCCAGCAGCTTAAGCGGGGGGGCCACAGAGACCCAGTACTTC. Translated: CASSLSGGATETQYF.

This clonotype was counted once. This chain joins TRBV5-1 and TRBJ1-1, with a possible D match to TRBD1 (5 bases). The CDR3 is 14 residues long. The germline V gene has CDR1 SGHRS and CDR2 YFSETQ. The germline V and J ends were trimmed by 4 bases and 4 bases, with 14 bases remaining between them. The CDR3 DNA follows: TGCGCCAGCAGCGGACCAGGGACGAGCACTGAAGCTTTCTTT. This translates into CASSGPGTSTEAFF.

The rearrangement uses TRBV6-2 or TRBV6-3 and TRBJ2-5, with TRBD1 matching over 10 bases. With the DNA end fitting TRBJ2-7 better, the J assignment may be wrong. The CDR3 loop spans 15 amino acids. Germline V CDR1 and CDR2: MNHEY, SVGEGT. The CDR3: CASRPDRGRPYEQYF. The CDR3 DNA reads as TGTGCCAGCAGACCGGACAGGGGGAGACCCTACGAGCAGTACTTC.

This chain joins TRBV7-9 and TRBJ2-7; 13 bases are shared with TRBD2. This CDR3 contains 18 residues. Trimming removed 1 base from V and 4 bases from J; junction bases left unmatched: 10. Per germline, CDR1 SEHNR and CDR2 FQNEAQ (reference sequence). For the CDR3, the DNA is TGTGCCAGCAGCTTAGAGTTGACTAGCGGGAGGAAATTTTACGAGCAGTACTTC. Translating it yields CASSLELTSGRKFYEQYF.

V usage is TRBV20-1 and J usage is TRBJ2-7; D is uncertain. V was pared by 3 bases and J by 6 bases, with 12 bases between. This CDR3 spans 12 amino acids. From germline, CDR1 is DFQATT and CDR2 SNEGSKA (reference sequence). CDR3 nucleotide sequence: TGCAGTGCTAGCGACATTAGGGTCGAGCAGTACTTC. Translation: CSASDIRVEQYF.

This sequence joins TRBV29-1 and TRBJ1-1; maybe TRBD1 (6 bases). V was clipped by 6 bases and J by 0 bases, with 11 bases between them. The CDR3 runs to 13 residues. The germline CDR1 and CDR2 sequences are SQVTM and ANQGSEA. The CDR3 DNA follows: TGCAGCGTGATAGACAGGTTGAACACTGAAGCTTTCTTT. Its protein is CSVIDRLNTEAFF.

This clonotype appeared a few times. The chain combines TRBV12-3 or TRBV12-4 with TRBJ2-7, with a weak D call TRBD2 (7 bases). The CDR3 has 14 residues. V was shortened by 7 bases and J by 5 bases, with 18 bases between the two germline ends. CDR3: CASKGGRQANEQYF. In DNA form, the CDR3 reads TGTGCCAGCAAGGGGGGGAGACAGGCCAACGAGCAGTACTTC.

This clonotype came up many times. The chain joins TRBV20-1 to TRBJ2-5; 11 positions match TRBD2. Trimming removed 4 bases from V and 7 bases from J; junction bases left unmatched: 11. The germline V gene has CDR1 DFQATT and CDR2 SNEGSKA (reference sequence). This CDR3 has 15 residues. The CDR3: CSATETSGAPRTQYF. The DNA of the CDR3 is TGCAGTGCTACGGAGACTAGCGGGGCCCCAAGGACCCAGTACTTC.

The J gene is TRBJ2-3, the V gene TRBV7-9; the D is unclear. Germline V CDR1 and CDR2: SEHNR, FQNEAQ (reference sequence). The CDR3 has 16 residues. The germline V and J ends were trimmed by 1 base and 0 bases, with 11 bases remaining between them. The CDR3 DNA sequence: TGTGCCAGCAGCTTAGGTCCAGAGGCAAGCACAGATACGCAGTATTTT. Its protein is CASSLGPEASTDTQYF.

The V call is TRBV20-1, the J call TRBJ1-5; 12 positions agree with TRBD1. CDR3 length: 16 amino acids. In germline, CDR1 is DFQATT, CDR2 SNEGSKA (reference sequence). With 5 bases clipped from V and 7 bases from J, the junction kept 12 bases outside the gene matches. CDR3 sequence reads: CSAPDGTGGWGQPQHF. CDR3 nucleotides: TGCAGTGCTCCCGACGGGACAGGGGGCTGGGGGCAGCCCCAGCATTTT.

The sample holds a few counts of this clonotype. The gene calls are TRBV6-5 and TRBJ2-7, with 7 bases identical to TRBD2. The CDR3 contains 18 residues. The trim removed 0 bases at V and 4 bases at J, leaving 15 bases unmatched. Looked up from germline, CDR1 is MNHEY and CDR2 is SVGAGI. CDR3 amino acids: CASSYSPRVAGVKYEQYF. As DNA, the CDR3 is TGTGCCAGCAGTTACTCCCCCCGGGTAGCGGGTGTTAAGTACGAGCAGTACTTC.

The V call is TRBV4-3, the J call TRBJ2-3; D remains ambiguous. Germline V gene lookup returns CDR1 LGHNA and CDR2 YSLEER. This CDR3 spans 11 amino acids. V lost 1 base and J 10 bases, leaving 6 bases between the germline ends. The CDR3 region is CASSQGIAQYF. CDR3 DNA sequence: TGCGCCAGCAGCCAAGGCATAGCGCAGTATTTT.

In its sample, this clonotype was seen a few times. V gene TRBV20-1 combines with J gene TRBJ2-7; D possibly uses TRBD1 or TRBD2 (6 bases each). Trimming took off 0 bases at V and 2 bases at J, with 17 bases between the two ends. The germline V gene encodes CDR1 DFQATT and CDR2 SNEGSKA (reference sequence). The CDR3 extends over 16 amino acids. The CDR3 DNA reads TGCAGTGCTAGAGATATCGCGGGGACAATCCCCTACGAGCAGTACTTC. Protein: CSARDIAGTIPYEQYF.

This chain uses TRBV28 with TRBJ2-2, with TRBD1 matching 9 bases. From germline, CDR1 is MDHEN and CDR2 SYDVKM. CDR3 size: 15 residues. In DNA, the CDR3 is TGTGCGTGTTACTCGACAGGGGGTAACACCGGGGAGCTGTTTTTT. This sequence encodes CACYSTGGNTGELFF. Looking up the rest from reference TRBV28 and TRBJ2-2 gives the full variable domain: DVKVTQSSRYLVKRTGEKVFLECVQDMDHENMFWYRQDPGLGLRLIYFSYDVKMKEKGDIPEGYSVSREKKERFSLILESASTNQTSMYLCACYSTGGNTGELFFGEGSRLTVL.

V is TRBV6-6 and J is TRBJ2-4; D is unclear. The V gene lost 6 bases and the J gene lost 6 bases, with 12 bases spanning the gap. CDR1 is MNHNY, CDR2 SVGAGI, per germline (reference sequence). CDR3 length: 13 amino acids. Here the CDR3 reads CASSTETGNIQYF. The CDR3 nucleotides are TGTGCCAGCAGCACAGAGACTGGAAACATTCAGTACTTC.

The CDR3 DNA reads as TGTGCCAGCAGCTTTTCCGTAGCGGGCCAATACCCTGAGTACTTC. Its translation: CASSFSVAGQYPEYF. The chain has TRBV7-9 and TRBJ2-5, with 7 bases matching TRBD2. Germline V gene sequence: CDR1 SEHNR, CDR2 FQNEAQ (reference sequence). V lost 3 bases and J lost 12; bases outside the gene matches: 16. CDR3 size: 15 residues.

This chain joins TRBV28 and TRBJ2-5; no firm D call. Trimming removed 4 bases from V and 5 bases from J, with 14 bases in between. The CDR3 is 14 amino acids. From germline, CDR1 is MDHEN and CDR2 SYDVKM. CDR3 bases: TGTGCCAGCAGTTCACAGCAACCTAGGGAGACCCAGTACTTC. It is translated as CASSSQQPRETQYF.

The table lists this clonotype with many counts. The chain has TRBV7-2 and TRBJ2-7; a weak D match, TRBD2 (7 bases). The germline gives CDR1 SGHTA, CDR2 FQGNSA. The ends were cut back, 5 bases at V and 4 bases at J, with 15 bases in the middle. The CDR3 loop spans 14 amino acids. The CDR3 sequence is CASSPAAGAYEQYF. The CDR3, as DNA: TGTGCCAGCAGCCCCGCGGCGGGGGCTTACGAGCAGTACTTC. The variable domain in full, completed from reference TRBV7-2 and TRBJ2-7, reads GAGVSQSPSNKVTEKGKDVELRCDPISGHTALYWYRQSLGQGLEFLIYFQGNSAPDKSGLPSDRFSAERTGGSVSTLTIQRTQQEDSAVYLCASSPAAGAYEQYFGPGTRLTVT.

The chain employs TRBV9 and TRBJ1-1; no clear D. Germline loops: CDR1 SGDLS, CDR2 YYNGEE. The CDR3 is 15 amino acids. Trimming stripped 0 bases from V and 1 base from J, with 10 bases between. This CDR3 is CASSVAPQENTEAFF. CDR3 DNA: TGTGCCAGCAGCGTAGCGCCCCAGGAGAACACTGAAGCTTTCTTT.

This clonotype has only a few counts. CDR3 sequence (DNA): TGCAGTGCTAGAAAGGACAGGGGAGAGACCCAGTACTTC. This translates into CSARKDRGETQYF. This chain uses TRBV20-1 with TRBJ2-5; TRBD1 agrees at 9 bases. Germline loops: CDR1 DFQATT, CDR2 SNEGSKA (reference sequence). Trimming at V came to 2 bases and at J to 4 bases, leaving 2 bases not matched to a gene. The CDR3 covers 13 residues.

For the CDR3, the DNA is TGTGCCAGCAGTCACGGGGGGAGCGGTACCTACGAGCAGTACTTC. This sequence encodes CASSHGGSGTYEQYF. The chain links TRBV27 to TRBJ2-7, with 7 bases fitting TRBD2. This CDR3 comprises 15 residues. J was trimmed by 2 bases and V by 5 bases; bases with no gene match: 9. CDR1 is MNHEY and CDR2 is SMNVEV in the germline V gene (reference sequence).

This clonotype was picked up a small number of times. This chain links TRBV2 with TRBJ1-1, with D possibly being TRBD1 (5 bases). CDR1 SNHLY and CDR2 FYNNEI come from the germline V gene. V was trimmed by 6 bases and J by 5 bases, leaving 13 bases between them. This CDR3 has 13 amino acids. The CDR3 sequence: CASRGLGGTEAFF. The CDR3 nucleotides read TGTGCCAGCAGGGGGTTGGGGGGAACTGAAGCTTTCTTT.

On this clonotype itself: It is unclear where the CDR3 begins or ends on the DNA, so no DNA is shown, and the CDR3 is as TCRdb lists it. The J gene is TRBJ1-1, the V gene TRBV7-8; no check of the table's D call, TRBD1, against the DNA was made. Per the germline V gene, CDR1 is SGHVS and CDR2 is FQNEAQ. The CDR3 extends over 15 residues, inclusive of both ends. The CDR3 sequence: CASSRWGTGSIDTFF.

The genes are TRBV19 and TRBJ1-2; a possible D gene is TRBD1 (6 bases). Deletions cut 9 bases from V and 5 bases from J, with 16 bases between. The CDR3 is 13 amino acids. Germline assignment: CDR1 LNHDA and CDR2 SQIVND (reference sequence). In DNA, the CDR3 is TGTGCCAGCCAGCCCGGGACAACTTATGGCTACACCTTC. Translation: CASQPGTTYGYTF.